Below, one T cell receptor beta chain is given with its context. No antigen is known for it. The data stem from a study of cytomegalovirus exposure and HLA in healthy donors. Points from the study as a whole: Across HLA loci, a later analysis found differing TCR association rates, with DRB1 most and HLA-C fewest. A few chains linked to CMV were shown in vitro to be specific for CMV antigens. In an earlier analysis, most TCR beta V segments were productive about 87% or about 30% of the time.

While unrecorded immune exposures were likely, the donors were nominally healthy when sampled. This CDR3 is 14 amino acids long. Germline CDR1 reads LNHDA; CDR2 reads SQIVND (reference sequence). With 6 bases clipped from V and 3 bases from J, the junction kept 5 bases outside the gene matches. PCR primers comprised 60 Vbeta and 13 Jbeta primers. Data came from immunoSEQ multiplex PCR; TCRdb stores just in-frame clones and leaves some out. Here the sample spans 180,000 or so clones, 82% being singletons. The receptor's source is a man between 40 and 49 years old in good health and CMV-seronegative. This rearrangement joins TRBV19 to TRBJ1-5; 7 bases fit TRBD1. What was sequenced was PBMCs. Here the CDR3 DNA reads TGTGCCAGTAGCGTGACAGGGATCAATCAGCCCCAGCATTTT. It encodes CASSVTGINQPQHF.